This entry lists 13 T cell receptor beta chains sequenced from one sample in a study of cytomegalovirus exposure and HLA in healthy donors. The method was immunoSEQ multiplex PCR; TCRdb's version includes in-frame clones alone and lacks a portion of them. The table includes approximately 110,000 clones, 94% detected once. Sequenced material: PBMCs. Source of these receptors: a woman aged 18-30 years in good health and CMV-seronegative.

The V gene is TRBV5-1, the J gene TRBJ2-1, with 7 bases matching TRBD2. The CDR3 extends over 13 amino acids. V lost 1 base, J lost 10 bases, and 5 bases stayed unmatched. Germline-derived CDR1 and CDR2 are SGHRS and YFSETQ. DNA of the CDR3: TGCGCCAGCAGCTTGACGGGGGGAGACGAGCAGTTCTTC. Protein product: CASSLTGGDEQFF.

This clone appeared a single time. The J gene is TRBJ2-1, the V gene TRBV27; 9 bases agree with TRBD2. The CDR3 spans 15 residues. The V gene end was trimmed by 6 bases and the J gene end by 7 bases; junction bases not matched to a gene: 10. Germline V gene sequence: CDR1 MNHEY, CDR2 SMNVEV (reference sequence). The CDR3 region has the DNA TGTGCCAGCAGACCCAGCGGGGGGCTGGGGAATGAGCAGTTCTTC. This gives the protein CASRPSGGLGNEQFF.

This sequence joins TRBV27 and TRBJ2-1, with 10 bases matching TRBD1. Germline-derived CDR1 and CDR2 are MNHEY and SMNVEV (reference sequence). V shed 7 bases and J 9 bases; nucleotides not matched to a gene: 9. This CDR3 region has 14 residues. CDR3 in amino acids: CASTRQGAVGEQFF. The CDR3 region has the DNA TGTGCCAGCACTAGACAGGGGGCCGTCGGTGAGCAGTTCTTC.

This sequence joins TRBV9 and TRBJ2-3, with D perhaps matching TRBD1 (6 bases). Trimming stripped 3 bases from V and 2 bases from J, with 13 bases between. This CDR3 is 15 amino acids long. Per the germline V gene, CDR1 is SGDLS and CDR2 is YYNGEE. The CDR3, as DNA: TGTGCCAGCAGCGGTGTTGGGGGCAACACAGATACGCAGTATTTT. This codes for CASSGVGGNTDTQYF. Supplemented by reference TRBV9 and TRBJ2-3, the full variable domain reads DSGVTQTPKHLITATGQRVTLRCSPRSGDLSVYWYQQSLDQGLQFLIQYYNGEERAKGNILERFSAQQFPDLHSELNLSSLELGDSALYFCASSGVGGNTDTQYFGPGTRLTVL.

There are many counts of this clone. The gene calls are TRBV6-6 and TRBJ2-7, with 12 bases that match TRBD2. Germline assignment: CDR1 MNHNY and CDR2 SVGAGI (reference sequence). This CDR3 has 16 residues. The V and J ends lost 0 bases and 3 bases, in that order; junction bases with no gene match: 3. The CDR3 sequence: CASSYSASGRGYEQYF. DNA for the CDR3: TGTGCCAGCAGTTACTCGGCTAGCGGGAGGGGCTACGAGCAGTACTTC.

The chain employs TRBV7-2 and TRBJ1-2; tentative D call: TRBD1 (6 bases). The CDR3 contains 15 residues. The V and J ends lost 3 bases and 4 bases respectively, with 15 bases between them. The germline V gene has CDR1 SGHTA and CDR2 FQGNSA. The CDR3 nucleotides are TGTGCCAGCAGCTTCCGGGGGGCGGACCGCTATGGCTACACCTTC. Protein sequence: CASSFRGADRYGYTF.

CDR3 loop: CASSIAETQYF. In DNA form, the CDR3 reads TGTGCCAGTAGTATAGCGGAGACCCAGTACTTC. The chain has TRBV19 and TRBJ2-5; the D is unclear. CDR3 length: 11 residues. Germline V gene lookup returns CDR1 LNHDA and CDR2 SQIVND (reference sequence). V was pared by 1 base and J by 5 bases, with 2 bases between.

This rearrangement joins TRBV7-9 to TRBJ2-3, with 12 bases fitting TRBD2. J gave up 1 base and V 5 bases, and 4 bases lay outside the gene matches. Germline V gene sequence: CDR1 SEHNR, CDR2 FQNEAQ (reference sequence). The CDR3 consists of 16 residues. CDR3 bases: TGTGCCAGCAGCCAGAGGACTAGCGGGGGCACAGATACGCAGTATTTT. Protein: CASSQRTSGGTDTQYF.

This clone appeared a single time. The chain uses TRBV4-1 and TRBJ2-7, with 7 bases lining up with TRBD1. The CDR3 sequence is 16 residues long. The J segment lost 4 bases and the V segment lost 1 base, leaving 10 bases of the junction unmatched. The germline gives CDR1 MGHRA, CDR2 YSYEKL. The CDR3 bases are TGCGCCAGCAGCCAAGCCGCCAGGGGGAAAAGATACGAGCAGTACTTC. Translating it yields CASSQAARGKRYEQYF.

This rearrangement joins TRBV7-2 to TRBJ2-7; 9 bases are a match to TRBD1. CDR1 SGHTA and CDR2 FQGNSA come from the germline V gene. The CDR3 runs to 16 residues. The V gene end was trimmed by 5 bases and the J gene end by 3 bases; junction bases not matched to a gene: 11. CDR3 region: CASSPTSGTGFYEQYF. The CDR3 coding sequence is TGTGCCAGCAGCCCAACCTCCGGGACAGGGTTCTACGAGCAGTACTTC.

J is TRBJ1-5 and V is TRBV27; 9 nucleotides line up with TRBD1. The junction had 17 bases not matched to a gene; V was cut back by 5 bases and J by 6 bases. CDR1 and CDR2 from the germline V gene are MNHEY and SMNVEV (reference sequence). The CDR3 runs 18 residues. For the CDR3, the DNA is TGTGCCAGCAGTCTCAACGCACAGGGGGCGCGTCGTTCTCAGCCCCAGCATTTT. This codes for CASSLNAQGARRSQPQHF.

In this sample, this clone turned up once. The chain carries TRBV19 and TRBJ2-3, with a possible D match to TRBD1 (6 bases). CDR3 length: 14 amino acids. V gave up 8 bases and J gave up 2 bases, with 14 bases separating them. Germline lookup yields CDR1 LNHDA and CDR2 SQIVND (reference sequence). CDR3 protein: CASGTGQFTDTQYF. CDR3 in DNA: TGTGCCAGTGGGACCGGACAGTTCACAGATACGCAGTATTTT.

On this clone: The junction departs from the called germline gene at one end, perhaps through a read error. The chain uses TRBV6-1 and TRBJ2-7; the D gene is possibly TRBD2 (5 bases). There are 15 residues in the CDR3. CDR1 is MNHNS, CDR2 SASEGT, per germline. The CDR3 protein is CASSEATGISYEQYF. CDR3 nucleotides: TGTGCCAGCAGCGAAGCCACGGGGATCTCCTACGAGCAGTACTTC.